The clone carrying this TCR beta chain was found many times. There are 14 residues in the CDR3. Trimming left V 3 bases short and J 4 bases short, with 9 bases between. Germline loops: CDR1 LGHNA, CDR2 YSLEER. These data originate in a study of T-cell reconstitution after alpha-beta-depleted transplantation in children. Unique molecular identifiers were used in preparing the TCRbeta library. MiXCR, run by TCRdb on the PCR reads, gives a single entry per CDR3 protein. The profile shows almost 500,000 distinct CDR3 sequences, 12% of them singletons. The TCR was taken from a human donor who donated a stem cell graft to a child with combined immunodeficiency. This sample comprised PBMCs from the stem cell graft donor, obtained from the stem cell graft. The chain links TRBV4-3 to TRBJ2-2; D gene ambiguous. This CDR3 reads CASSHRWATGELFF. The CDR3 DNA reads TGCGCCAGCAGCCATCGTTGGGCCACCGGGGAGCTGTTTTTT.